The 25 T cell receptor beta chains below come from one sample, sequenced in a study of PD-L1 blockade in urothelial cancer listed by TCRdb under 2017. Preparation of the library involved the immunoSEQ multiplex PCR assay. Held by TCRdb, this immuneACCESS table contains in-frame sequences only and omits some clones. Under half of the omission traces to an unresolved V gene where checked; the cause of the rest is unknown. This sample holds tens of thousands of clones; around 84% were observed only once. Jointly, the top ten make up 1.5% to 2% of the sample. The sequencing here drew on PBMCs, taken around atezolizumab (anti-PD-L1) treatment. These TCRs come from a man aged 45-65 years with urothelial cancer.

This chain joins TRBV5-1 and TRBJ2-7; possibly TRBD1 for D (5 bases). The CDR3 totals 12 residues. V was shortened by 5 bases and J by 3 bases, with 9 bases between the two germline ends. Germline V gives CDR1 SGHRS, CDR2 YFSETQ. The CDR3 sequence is CASRQDSYEQYF. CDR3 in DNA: TGCGCCAGCAGACAAGACAGCTACGAGCAGTACTTC.

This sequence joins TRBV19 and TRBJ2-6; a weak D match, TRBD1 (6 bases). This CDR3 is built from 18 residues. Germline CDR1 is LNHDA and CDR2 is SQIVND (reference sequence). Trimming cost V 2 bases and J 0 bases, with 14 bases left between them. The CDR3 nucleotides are TGTGCCAGTAGTATAAGTACAGGGTCGACCTCTGGGGCCAACGTCCTGACTTTC. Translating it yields CASSISTGSTSGANVLTF.

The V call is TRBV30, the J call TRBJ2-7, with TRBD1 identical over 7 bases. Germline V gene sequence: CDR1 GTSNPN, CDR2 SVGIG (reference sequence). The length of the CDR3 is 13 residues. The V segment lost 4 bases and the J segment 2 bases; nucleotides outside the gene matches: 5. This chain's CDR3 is CAWTGTDPYEQYF. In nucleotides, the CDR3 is TGTGCCTGGACCGGGACAGACCCCTACGAGCAGTACTTC.

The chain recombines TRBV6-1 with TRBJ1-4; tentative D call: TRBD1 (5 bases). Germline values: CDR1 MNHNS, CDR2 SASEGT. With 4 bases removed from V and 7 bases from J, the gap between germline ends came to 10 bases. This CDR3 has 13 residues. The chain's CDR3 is CASSASGIEKLFF. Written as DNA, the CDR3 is TGTGCCAGCAGTGCATCAGGGATTGAAAAACTGTTTTTT.

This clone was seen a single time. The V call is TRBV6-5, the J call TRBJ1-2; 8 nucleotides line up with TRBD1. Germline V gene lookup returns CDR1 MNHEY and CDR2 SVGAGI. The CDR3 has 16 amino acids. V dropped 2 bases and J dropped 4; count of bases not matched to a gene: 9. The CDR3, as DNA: TGTGCCAGCAGTTACACCTGGACAGGGACGGGCTATGGCTACACCTTC. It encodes CASSYTWTGTGYGYTF.

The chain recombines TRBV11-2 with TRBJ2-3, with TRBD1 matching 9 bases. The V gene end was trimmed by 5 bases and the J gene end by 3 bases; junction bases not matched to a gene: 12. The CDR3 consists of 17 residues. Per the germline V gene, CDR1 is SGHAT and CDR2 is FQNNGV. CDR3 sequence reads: CASSDTRGQGSTDTQYF. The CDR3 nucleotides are TGTGCCAGCAGCGACACTAGAGGACAGGGGAGTACAGATACGCAGTATTTT.

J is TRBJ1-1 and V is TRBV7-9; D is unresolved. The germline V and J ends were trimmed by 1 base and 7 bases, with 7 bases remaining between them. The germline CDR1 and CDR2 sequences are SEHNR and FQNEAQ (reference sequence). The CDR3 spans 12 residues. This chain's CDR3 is CASSLVGSEAFF. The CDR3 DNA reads TGTGCCAGCAGCTTAGTTGGGAGTGAAGCTTTCTTT.

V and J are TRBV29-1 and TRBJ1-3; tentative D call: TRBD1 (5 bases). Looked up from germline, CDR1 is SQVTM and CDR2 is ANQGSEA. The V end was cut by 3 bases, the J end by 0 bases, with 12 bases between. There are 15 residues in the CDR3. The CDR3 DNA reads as TGCAGCGTTGAGTCAGCAGGGTACTCTGGAAACACCATATATTTT. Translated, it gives CSVESAGYSGNTIYF.

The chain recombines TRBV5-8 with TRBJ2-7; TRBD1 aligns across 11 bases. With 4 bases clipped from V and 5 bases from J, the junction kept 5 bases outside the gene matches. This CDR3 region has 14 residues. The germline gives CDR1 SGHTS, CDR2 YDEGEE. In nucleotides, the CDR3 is TGTGCCAGCAGCCCCCGGGACAGGGGGGACGAGCAGTACTTC. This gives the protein CASSPRDRGDEQYF.

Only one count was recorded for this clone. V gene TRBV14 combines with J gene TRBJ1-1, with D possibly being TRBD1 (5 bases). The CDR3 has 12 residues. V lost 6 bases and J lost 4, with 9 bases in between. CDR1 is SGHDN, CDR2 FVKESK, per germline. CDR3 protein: CASRGLGTEAFF. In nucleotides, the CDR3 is TGTGCCAGCAGGGGGCTAGGCACTGAAGCTTTCTTT.

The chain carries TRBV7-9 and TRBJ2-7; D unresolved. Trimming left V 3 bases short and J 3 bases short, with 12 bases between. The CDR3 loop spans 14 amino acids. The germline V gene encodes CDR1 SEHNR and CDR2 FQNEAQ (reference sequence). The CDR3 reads CASSFSANNYEQYF. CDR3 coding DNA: TGTGCCAGCAGCTTCAGTGCAAACAACTACGAGCAGTACTTC.

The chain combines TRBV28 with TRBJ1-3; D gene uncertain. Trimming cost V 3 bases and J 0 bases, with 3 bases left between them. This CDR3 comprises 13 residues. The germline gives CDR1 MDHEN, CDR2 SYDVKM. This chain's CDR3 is CASSLSSGNTIYF. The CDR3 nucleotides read TGTGCCAGCAGTTTGAGCTCTGGAAACACCATATATTTT. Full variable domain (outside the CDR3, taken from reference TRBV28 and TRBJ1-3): DVKVTQSSRYLVKRTGEKVFLECVQDMDHENMFWYRQDPGLGLRLIYFSYDVKMKEKGDIPEGYSVSREKKERFSLILESASTNQTSMYLCASSLSSGNTIYFGEGSWLTVV.

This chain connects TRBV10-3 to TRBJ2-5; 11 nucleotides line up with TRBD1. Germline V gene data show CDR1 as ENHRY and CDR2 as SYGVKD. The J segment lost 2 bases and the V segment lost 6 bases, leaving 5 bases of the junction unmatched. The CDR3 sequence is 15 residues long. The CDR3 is CAISGTGGGQETQYF. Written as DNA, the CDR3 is TGTGCCATCAGCGGGACAGGGGGAGGTCAAGAGACCCAGTACTTC.

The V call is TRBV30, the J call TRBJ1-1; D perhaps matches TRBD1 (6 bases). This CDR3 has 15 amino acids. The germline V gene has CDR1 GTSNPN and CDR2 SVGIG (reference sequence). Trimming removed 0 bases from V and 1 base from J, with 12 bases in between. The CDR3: CAWSVPGHQNTEAFF. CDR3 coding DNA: TGTGCCTGGAGTGTTCCGGGACACCAGAACACTGAAGCTTTCTTT. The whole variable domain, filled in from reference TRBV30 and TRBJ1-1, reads SQTIHQWPATLVQPVGSPLSLECTVEGTSNPNLYWYRQAAGRGLQLLFYSVGIGQISSEVPQNLSASRPQDRQFILSSKKLLLSDSGFYLCAWSVPGHQNTEAFFGQGTRLTVV.

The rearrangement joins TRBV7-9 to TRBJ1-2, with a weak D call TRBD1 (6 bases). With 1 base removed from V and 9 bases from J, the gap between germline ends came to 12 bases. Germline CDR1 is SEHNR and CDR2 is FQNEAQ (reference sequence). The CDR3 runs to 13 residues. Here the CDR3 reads CASSLEGQGSYTF. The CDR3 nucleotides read TGTGCCAGCAGCTTAGAGGGACAAGGAAGCTACACCTTC. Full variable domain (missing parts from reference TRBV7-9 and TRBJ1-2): DTGVSQNPRHKITKRGQNVTFRCDPISEHNRLYWYRQTLGQGPEFLTYFQNEAQLEKSRLLSDRFSAERPKGSFSTLEIQRTEQGDSAMYLCASSLEGQGSYTFGSGTRLTVV.

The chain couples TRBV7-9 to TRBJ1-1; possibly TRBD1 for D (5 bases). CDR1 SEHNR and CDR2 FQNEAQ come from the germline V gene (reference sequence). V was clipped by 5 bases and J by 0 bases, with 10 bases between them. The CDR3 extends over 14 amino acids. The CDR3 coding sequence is TGTGCCAGCAGCCCCGGACAACTGAACACTGAAGCTTTCTTT. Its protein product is CASSPGQLNTEAFF. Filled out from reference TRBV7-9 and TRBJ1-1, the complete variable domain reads DTGVSQNPRHKITKRGQNVTFRCDPISEHNRLYWYRQTLGQGPEFLTYFQNEAQLEKSRLLSDRFSAERPKGSFSTLEIQRTEQGDSAMYLCASSPGQLNTEAFFGQGTRLTVV.

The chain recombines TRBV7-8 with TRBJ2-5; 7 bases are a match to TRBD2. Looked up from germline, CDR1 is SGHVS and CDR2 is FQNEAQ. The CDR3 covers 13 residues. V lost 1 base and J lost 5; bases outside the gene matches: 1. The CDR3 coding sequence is TGTGCCAGCAGCTTAGAACTAGCGGAGACCCAGTACTTC. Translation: CASSLELAETQYF.

For the CDR3, the DNA is TGCGCCAGCAGCGACAGAGACTATGGCTACACCTTC. This gives the protein CASSDRDYGYTF. The genes are TRBV5-1 and TRBJ1-2, with D perhaps matching TRBD1 (5 bases). Per the germline V gene, CDR1 is SGHRS and CDR2 is YFSETQ. The CDR3 covers 12 residues. V lost 4 bases to trimming and J lost 3 bases, with 7 bases between them.

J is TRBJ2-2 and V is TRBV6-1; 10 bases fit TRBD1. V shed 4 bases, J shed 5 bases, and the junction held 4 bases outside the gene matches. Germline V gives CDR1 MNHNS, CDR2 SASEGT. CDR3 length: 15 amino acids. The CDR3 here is CASSGQGAGTGELFF. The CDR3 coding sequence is TGTGCCAGCAGTGGACAGGGGGCGGGGACCGGGGAGCTGTTTTTT.

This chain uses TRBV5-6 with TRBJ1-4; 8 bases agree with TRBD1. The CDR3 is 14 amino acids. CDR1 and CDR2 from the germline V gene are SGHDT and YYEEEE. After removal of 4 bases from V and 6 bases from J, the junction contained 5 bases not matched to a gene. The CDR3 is CASSQTTGDEKLFF. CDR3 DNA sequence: TGTGCCAGCAGCCAAACGACAGGGGATGAAAAACTGTTTTTT.

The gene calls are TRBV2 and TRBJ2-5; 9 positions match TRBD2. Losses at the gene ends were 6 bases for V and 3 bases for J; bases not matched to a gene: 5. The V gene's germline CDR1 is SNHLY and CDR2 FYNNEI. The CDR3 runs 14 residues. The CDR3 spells CASRGASGKETQYF. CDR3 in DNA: TGTGCCAGCAGGGGGGCTAGCGGGAAAGAGACCCAGTACTTC. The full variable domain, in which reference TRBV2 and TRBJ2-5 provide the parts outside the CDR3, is EPEVTQTPSHQVTQMGQEVILRCVPISNHLYFYWYRQILGQKVEFLVSFYNNEISEKSEIFDDQFSVERPDGSNFTLKIRSTKLEDSAMYFCASRGASGKETQYFGPGTRLLVL.

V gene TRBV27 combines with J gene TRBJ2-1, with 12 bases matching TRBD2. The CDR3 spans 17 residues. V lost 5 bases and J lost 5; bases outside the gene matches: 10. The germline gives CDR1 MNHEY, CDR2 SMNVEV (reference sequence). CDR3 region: CASSPQLAGGPHNEQFF. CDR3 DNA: TGTGCCAGCAGTCCTCAACTAGCGGGAGGTCCCCACAATGAGCAGTTCTTC.

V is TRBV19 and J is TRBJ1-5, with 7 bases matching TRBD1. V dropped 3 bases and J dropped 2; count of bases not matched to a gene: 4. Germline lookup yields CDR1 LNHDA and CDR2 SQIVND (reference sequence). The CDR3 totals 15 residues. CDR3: CASSISTGGNQPQHF. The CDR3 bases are TGTGCCAGTAGTATTAGTACAGGGGGCAATCAGCCCCAGCATTTT.

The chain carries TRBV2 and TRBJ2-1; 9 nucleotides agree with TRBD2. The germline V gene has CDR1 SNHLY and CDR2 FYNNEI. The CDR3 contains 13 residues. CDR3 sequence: CVRTGLAGIEQFF. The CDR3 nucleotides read TGTGTCAGAACGGGACTAGCAGGAATTGAGCAGTTCTTC.

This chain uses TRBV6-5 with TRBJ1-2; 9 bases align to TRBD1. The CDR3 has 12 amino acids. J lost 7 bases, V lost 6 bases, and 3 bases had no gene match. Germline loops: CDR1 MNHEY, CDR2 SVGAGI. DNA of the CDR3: TGTGCCAGCAGCCCGACAGGGGGTGGCTACACCTTC. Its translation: CASSPTGGGYTF.